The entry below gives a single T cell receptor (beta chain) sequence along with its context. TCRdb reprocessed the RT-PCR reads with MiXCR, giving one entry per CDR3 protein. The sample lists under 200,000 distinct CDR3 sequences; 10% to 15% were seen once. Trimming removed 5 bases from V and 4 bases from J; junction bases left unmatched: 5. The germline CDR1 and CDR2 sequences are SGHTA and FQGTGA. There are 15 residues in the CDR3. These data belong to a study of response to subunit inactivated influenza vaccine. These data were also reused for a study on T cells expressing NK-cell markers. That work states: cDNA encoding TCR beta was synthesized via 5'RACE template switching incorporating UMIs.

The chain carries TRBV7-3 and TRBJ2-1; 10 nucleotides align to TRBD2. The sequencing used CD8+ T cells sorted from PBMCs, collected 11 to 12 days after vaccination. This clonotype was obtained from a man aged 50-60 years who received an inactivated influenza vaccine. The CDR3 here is CASSIGTSEYNEQFF. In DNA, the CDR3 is TGTGCCAGCAGCATCGGGACTAGCGAATACAATGAGCAGTTCTTC.